This TCR beta chain was documented in a study of T cell repertoires in cytomegalovirus infection. Notes on the study in general: HLA-C-restricted CMV clonotypes gave the most frequent clonotype in two of eight donors. Individuals carrying CMV plus the relevant HLA were identified by cumulative frequency of public TCR beta families.

This clonotype was detected a few times. What it recognizes is unknown. The CDR3 contains 15 residues. Germline CDR1 reads SGHRS; CDR2 reads YFSETQ. V lost 0 bases, J lost 3 bases, and 11 bases lay in between. MiXCR, applied by TCRdb to the reads, yields one record per CDR3 protein. Of approximately 350,000 distinct CDR3 sequences in the sample, roughly 34% were seen once. The chain employs TRBV5-1 and TRBJ2-3; possibly TRBD2 for D (5 bases). The sequence was obtained from a human donor in good health (CMV status not recorded). Some clones in this sample may be carry-over from other donors' samples. The sample here was cultured PBMCs, taken from culture after CMV antigen stimulation. The CDR3 nucleotides are TGCGCCAGCAGCTTGGCCGAGGGCCAGACAGATACGCAGTATTTT. It translates to CASSLAEGQTDTQYF.